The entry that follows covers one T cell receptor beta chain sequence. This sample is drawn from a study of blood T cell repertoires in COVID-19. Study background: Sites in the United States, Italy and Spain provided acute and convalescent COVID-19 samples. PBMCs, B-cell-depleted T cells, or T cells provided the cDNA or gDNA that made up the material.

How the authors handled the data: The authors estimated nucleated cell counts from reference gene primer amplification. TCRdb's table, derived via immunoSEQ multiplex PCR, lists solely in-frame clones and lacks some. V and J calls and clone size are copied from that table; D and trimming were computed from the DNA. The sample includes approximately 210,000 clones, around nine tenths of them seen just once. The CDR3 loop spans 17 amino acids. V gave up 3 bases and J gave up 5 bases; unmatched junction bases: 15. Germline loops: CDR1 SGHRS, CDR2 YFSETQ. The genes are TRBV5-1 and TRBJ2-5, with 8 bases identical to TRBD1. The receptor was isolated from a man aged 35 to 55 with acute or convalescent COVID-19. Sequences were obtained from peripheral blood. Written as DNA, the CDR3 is TGCGCCAGCAGCTCCCGCCGCCAGGGGGCCTTGATGGAGACCCAGTACTTC. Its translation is CASSSRRQGALMETQYF. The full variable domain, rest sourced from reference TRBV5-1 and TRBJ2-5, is KAGVTQTPRYLIKTRGQQVTLSCSPISGHRSVSWYQQTPGQGLQFLFEYFSETQRNKGNFPGRFSGRQFSNSRSEMNVSTLELGDSALYLCASSSRRQGALMETQYFGPGTRLLVL.